Below are 26 T cell receptor beta chains sequenced from a single sample in a study of control samples from healthy donors and cancer patients. Sequencing used immunoSEQ multiplex PCR; TCRdb keeps in-frame clones, though not all of them. The data show about 250,000 clones, more than 65% seen once. The sample was PBMCs. These receptor sequences come from a woman in her sixties or seventies with lung cancer.

The rearrangement uses TRBV19 and TRBJ1-5, with TRBD1 identical over 11 bases. J gave up 7 bases and V 5 bases, and 10 bases lay outside the gene matches. In germline, CDR1 is LNHDA, CDR2 SQIVND (reference sequence). There are 16 residues in the CDR3. The DNA of the CDR3 is TGTGCCAGTAGTCTCAGGGCCGGGACAGGGGGACAGCCCCAGCATTTT. Residues: CASSLRAGTGGQPQHF. Combining the CDR3 with reference TRBV19 and TRBJ1-5 gives the whole variable domain DGGITQSPKYLFRKEGQNVTLSCEQNLNHDAMYWYRQDPGQGLRLIYYSQIVNDFQKGDIAEGYSVSREKKESFPLTVTSAQKNPTAFYLCASSLRAGTGGQPQHFGDGTRLSIL.

The rearrangement links TRBV6-5 to TRBJ1-1; TRBD1 might be the D (5 bases). This CDR3 comprises 14 residues. The V and J ends lost 7 bases and 0 bases respectively, with 12 bases between them. CDR1 MNHEY and CDR2 SVGAGI come from the germline V gene. Written as DNA, the CDR3 is TGTGCCAGCACCAAATTACAGGTGAACACTGAAGCTTTCTTT. It specifies CASTKLQVNTEAFF.

The rearrangement joins TRBV6-2 or TRBV6-3 to TRBJ1-2, with unresolved D. The CDR3 loop spans 13 amino acids. Germline lookup yields CDR1 MNHEY and CDR2 SVGEGT. Trimming removed 6 bases at V and 8 bases at J, with 16 bases between. CDR3 protein: CASSHLQKGGYTF. In DNA form, the CDR3 reads TGTGCCAGCAGCCACCTTCAGAAGGGCGGCTACACCTTC.

The chain combines TRBV6-5 with TRBJ2-7; 10 bases map to TRBD1. The germline V gene encodes CDR1 MNHEY and CDR2 SVGAGI. V lost 4 bases, J lost 1 base, and 4 bases stayed unmatched. The CDR3 is 15 amino acids. The CDR3 DNA reads as TGTGCCAGCAGTTCTTGGGACAGGGGATCCTACGAGCAGTACTTC. Encoded protein: CASSSWDRGSYEQYF.

This rearrangement joins TRBV28 to TRBJ2-5; TRBD2 might be the D (5 bases). Trimming stripped 1 base from V and 5 bases from J, with 11 bases between. The CDR3 covers 14 residues. Germline CDR1 MDHEN, CDR2 SYDVKM. The CDR3 nucleotides are TGTGCCAGCAGTTTATTTCGGGATGCGGAGACCCAGTACTTC. It specifies CASSLFRDAETQYF.

This chain uses TRBV6-1 with TRBJ1-5, with D unclear. Germline V gene sequence: CDR1 MNHNS, CDR2 SASEGT. The CDR3 spans 16 residues. Trimming left V 2 bases short and J 6 bases short, with 17 bases between. Here the CDR3 DNA reads TGTGCCAGCAGTGAACTGGGAAGCCACTTAGGTCAGCCCCAGCATTTT. It is translated as CASSELGSHLGQPQHF.

The chain uses TRBV2 and TRBJ1-5; D is unresolved. Per the germline V gene, CDR1 is SNHLY and CDR2 is FYNNEI. Trimming removed 0 bases from V and 7 bases from J, with 7 bases in between. The CDR3 runs 13 residues. The CDR3 DNA reads as TGTGCCAGCAGTGAAGCTGCGGGGCAGCCCCAGCATTTT. This codes for CASSEAAGQPQHF.

The chain combines TRBV7-8 with TRBJ2-7; no clear D. V was trimmed by 1 base and J by 4 bases, leaving 11 bases between them. Looked up from germline, CDR1 is SGHVS and CDR2 is FQNEAQ. The CDR3 runs to 14 residues. This CDR3 reads CASSLDAPPYEQYF. The CDR3 nucleotides read TGTGCCAGCAGCTTAGATGCACCACCTTACGAGCAGTACTTC.

The gene calls are TRBV7-9 and TRBJ2-2; D is perhaps TRBD1 (6 bases). The V and J ends lost 2 bases and 6 bases respectively, with 13 bases between them. The CDR3 totals 15 residues. From germline, CDR1 is SEHNR and CDR2 FQNEAQ (reference sequence). In DNA form, the CDR3 reads TGTGCCAGCAGCTTATTAACGCAGGGGTCCGGGGAGCTGTTTTTT. Encoded protein: CASSLLTQGSGELFF. Filled out from reference TRBV7-9 and TRBJ2-2, the complete variable domain reads DTGVSQNPRHKITKRGQNVTFRCDPISEHNRLYWYRQTLGQGPEFLTYFQNEAQLEKSRLLSDRFSAERPKGSFSTLEIQRTEQGDSAMYLCASSLLTQGSGELFFGEGSRLTVL.

V gene TRBV9 combines with J gene TRBJ2-5; TRBD1 agrees at 9 bases. V dropped 5 bases and J dropped 4; count of bases not matched to a gene: 9. The V gene's germline CDR1 is SGDLS and CDR2 YYNGEE. The CDR3 spans 15 residues. For the CDR3, the DNA is TGTGCCAGCAGTTACAACAGGGGGCCGGGAGAGACCCAGTACTTC. It translates to CASSYNRGPGETQYF. Complete variable domain (other parts from reference TRBV9 and TRBJ2-5): DSGVTQTPKHLITATGQRVTLRCSPRSGDLSVYWYQQSLDQGLQFLIQYYNGEERAKGNILERFSAQQFPDLHSELNLSSLELGDSALYFCASSYNRGPGETQYFGPGTRLLVL.

The genes are TRBV6-5 and TRBJ2-3, with D unclear. The CDR3 loop spans 13 amino acids. Trimming stripped 2 bases from V and 2 bases from J, with 5 bases between. Germline CDR1 is MNHEY and CDR2 is SVGAGI. CDR3 region: CASSYRHTDTQYF. The CDR3 bases are TGTGCCAGCAGTTACCGCCACACAGATACGCAGTATTTT.

The rearrangement uses TRBV3-1 (or the pseudogene TRBV3-2) and TRBJ2-3; TRBD2 matches at 12 bases. Looked up from germline, CDR1 is LGHDT and CDR2 is YNNKEL (reference sequence). Germline trimming cut 4 bases from V and 1 base from J; bases unmatched to any gene: 3. The CDR3 spans 16 residues. This CDR3 reads CASSPRTSGGTDTQYF. DNA for the CDR3: TGTGCCAGCAGCCCCAGGACTAGCGGGGGCACAGATACGCAGTATTTT.

This chain connects TRBV19 to TRBJ1-2; the D is unclear. The CDR3 is made up of 13 amino acids. Trimming shortened V by 1 base and J by 5 bases, and 8 bases separated the two germline ends. Germline-derived CDR1 and CDR2 are LNHDA and SQIVND (reference sequence). The chain's CDR3 is CASSIGGLYGYTF. The CDR3, as DNA: TGTGCCAGTAGTATAGGAGGGTTGTATGGCTACACCTTC.

Concerning this clone: Different DNA sequences within this sample yield the same CDR3. The V and J genes are TRBV18 and TRBJ2-3; no clear D. Germline V gene data show CDR1 as KGHSH and CDR2 as LQKENI. V was cut by 2 bases and J by 2 bases, with 2 bases left in between. The CDR3 loop spans 12 amino acids. CDR3 sequence reads: CASSPVTDTQYF. The CDR3 nucleotides read TGTGCCAGCTCACCAGTCACAGATACGCAGTATTTT. Full variable domain (outside the CDR3, taken from reference TRBV18 and TRBJ2-3): NAGVMQNPRHLVRRRGQEARLRCSPMKGHSHVYWYRQLPEEGLKFMVYLQKENIIDESGMPKERFSAEFPKEGPSILRIQQVVRGDSAAYFCASSPVTDTQYFGPGTRLTVL.

Points on this clone: A much larger clone lies a single base off, so this may be a read error. The rearrangement joins TRBV5-4 to TRBJ2-2; TRBD1 matches at 10 bases. V trimming: 0 bases; J trimming: 4 bases; junction bases outside the gene matches: 0. CDR3 length: 15 amino acids. Germline V lookup: CDR1 SGHNT, CDR2 YYREEE (reference sequence). In nucleotides, the CDR3 is TGTGCCAGCAGCTTGGGACAGGGGGCCACCGGGGAGCTGTTTTTT. Its translation: CASSLGQGATGELFF.

The CDR3 DNA reads as TGTGCCAGCAGCCCCAACAGGGACGGTCAGCCCCAGCATTTT. Encoded protein: CASSPNRDGQPQHF. J is TRBJ1-5 and V is TRBV7-2, with TRBD1 as a possible D gene (6 bases). Germline CDR1 SGHTA, CDR2 FQGNSA. This CDR3 region has 14 residues. V was clipped by 5 bases and J by 6 bases, with 14 bases between them. Filled out from reference TRBV7-2 and TRBJ1-5, the complete variable domain reads GAGVSQSPSNKVTEKGKDVELRCDPISGHTALYWYRQSLGQGLEFLIYFQGNSAPDKSGLPSDRFSAERTGGSVSTLTIQRTQQEDSAVYLCASSPNRDGQPQHFGDGTRLSIL.

This sequence joins TRBV5-5 and TRBJ2-3; the match to TRBD2 covers 9 bases. Germline V gene sequence: CDR1 SGHKS, CDR2 YYEKEE (reference sequence). V shed 4 bases, J shed 2 bases, and the junction held 8 bases outside the gene matches. The CDR3 totals 16 residues. CDR3 DNA: TGTGCCAGCAGCCACAAACAGCGGGAGGCCACAGATACGCAGTATTTT. The encoded protein is CASSHKQREATDTQYF.

The rearrangement uses TRBV2 and TRBJ2-1; D is perhaps TRBD1 or TRBD2 (6 bases each). The CDR3 has 16 amino acids. V lost 5 bases and J 8 bases, leaving 22 bases between the germline ends. Germline V gene data show CDR1 as SNHLY and CDR2 as FYNNEI. CDR3 DNA sequence: TGTGCCAGCAGTCCCCTACAGGGCCTAACGGGGGATGAGCAGTTCTTC. Translation gives CASSPLQGLTGDEQFF.

The genes are TRBV24-1 and TRBJ2-1; no definite D call. The CDR3 runs 13 residues. Germline-derived CDR1 and CDR2 are KGHDR and SFDVKD. V shed 5 bases and J shed 10 bases, with 14 bases lying between them. CDR3 bases: TGTGCCACCAGTGCGGCTAGTAGTCGGGAGCAGTTCTTC. Its protein is CATSAASSREQFF.

This chain links TRBV5-4 with TRBJ2-7; 9 positions match TRBD1. Germline CDR1 reads SGHNT; CDR2 reads YYREEE (reference sequence). There are 15 residues in the CDR3. V gave up 2 bases and J gave up 3 bases; unmatched junction bases: 6. The CDR3 DNA reads as TGTGCCAGCAGCTTACCGGGACAGGGCCTCTACGAGCAGTACTTC. The encoded protein is CASSLPGQGLYEQYF.

Only one count was recorded for this clone. This chain uses TRBV9 with TRBJ1-3; weak D call: TRBD1 (6 bases). Deletions cut 4 bases from V and 0 bases from J, with 11 bases between. CDR3 length equals 15 residues. Germline lookup yields CDR1 SGDLS and CDR2 YYNGEE. In DNA form, the CDR3 reads TGTGCCAGCAGCCCCGGACAGTTCTCTGGAAACACCATATATTTT. It yields the protein CASSPGQFSGNTIYF.

The V and J genes are TRBV29-1 and TRBJ1-1, with 7 bases lining up with TRBD1. The CDR3 contains 15 residues. Germline CDR1 is SQVTM and CDR2 is ANQGSEA. The V gene end was trimmed by 4 bases and the J gene end by 0 bases; junction bases not matched to a gene: 8. CDR3 residues: CSVGSSRGLNTEAFF. DNA for the CDR3: TGCAGCGTTGGGTCGAGTAGGGGGCTGAACACTGAAGCTTTCTTT.

Only one count was recorded for this clone. In DNA, the CDR3 is TGTGCCAGCATCCAGGCTAGTTGCTCCTACAATGAGCAGTTCTTC. This gives the protein CASIQASCSYNEQFF. The V call is TRBV11-3, the J call TRBJ2-1, with D uncertain. CDR3 length: 15 amino acids. V shed 7 bases and J shed 0 bases, with 13 bases lying between them. Germline loops: CDR1 SGHNT, CDR2 YENEEA.

This chain links TRBV5-6 with TRBJ2-3, with a possible D match to TRBD1 (6 bases). V lost 3 bases and J 2 bases, leaving 10 bases between the germline ends. The CDR3 spans 14 residues. Germline lookup yields CDR1 SGHDT and CDR2 YYEEEE. CDR3 DNA: TGTGCCAGCAGCTATGACAGGACCACAGATACGCAGTATTTT. Its translation: CASSYDRTTDTQYF.

This clone was seen only once. The gene calls are TRBV7-9 and TRBJ2-3, with D unresolved. This CDR3 spans 14 amino acids. Germline CDR1 is SEHNR and CDR2 is FQNEAQ (reference sequence). Trimming took 1 base from V and 2 from J, leaving 7 bases between them. Here the CDR3 DNA reads TGTGCCAGCAGCTTAGTGTTACTCACAGATACGCAGTATTTT. Translation gives CASSLVLLTDTQYF.

The J gene is TRBJ1-2, the V gene TRBV4-1, with unresolved D. The V gene lost 0 bases and the J gene lost 4 bases, with 12 bases spanning the gap. The germline gives CDR1 MGHRA, CDR2 YSYEKL. CDR3 length: 15 residues. This CDR3 reads CASSQDFGRSYGYTF. The CDR3 DNA reads as TGCGCCAGCAGCCAAGATTTTGGAAGATCCTATGGCTACACCTTC.